This T cell receptor beta chain was sequenced in a study of blood T cells in healthy people across ages. General study results and limits: It was held that diversity estimates obtained from one million T cells represented underestimates.

Sample-barcoded 5' priming and a J-beta primer mix drove a second PCR of roughly 6 to 12 cycles. TCRdb passed the 5' RACE reads through MiXCR, listing each CDR3 protein once. In the table there are around 1.7 million distinct CDR3 sequences, 28% of which are singletons. A word on this clonotype: The antigen is not known.

Extracted total RNA amounted to at least 5.5 micrograms for each sample. This sequence originates from a woman aged 25 to 39 in good health. Material for sequencing was blood.

This CDR3 is CSADRPSSYEQYF. In DNA, the CDR3 is TGCAGTGCTGATCGACCCTCCTCCTACGAGCAGTACTTC. V gene TRBV20-1 combines with J gene TRBJ2-7; D is unclear. Looked up from germline, CDR1 is DFQATT and CDR2 is SNEGSKA (reference sequence). This CDR3 is built from 13 residues. Trimming removed 5 bases from V and 0 bases from J, with 11 bases in between.